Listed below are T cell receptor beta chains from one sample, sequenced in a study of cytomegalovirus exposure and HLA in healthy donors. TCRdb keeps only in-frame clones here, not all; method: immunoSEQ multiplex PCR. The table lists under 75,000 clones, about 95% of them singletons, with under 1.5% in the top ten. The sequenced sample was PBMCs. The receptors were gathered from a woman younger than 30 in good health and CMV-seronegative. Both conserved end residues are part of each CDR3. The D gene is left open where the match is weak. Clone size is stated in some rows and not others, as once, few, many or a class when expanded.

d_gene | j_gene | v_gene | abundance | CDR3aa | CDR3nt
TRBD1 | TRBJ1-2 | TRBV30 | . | CAWTTDRGNYGYTF | TGTGCCTGGACCACGGACAGGGGTAACTATGGCTACACCTTC
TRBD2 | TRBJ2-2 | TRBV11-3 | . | CASSLDRGLASRDGELFF | TGTGCCAGCAGCTTAGATCGAGGACTAGCTAGCCGGGACGGGGAGCTGTTTTTT
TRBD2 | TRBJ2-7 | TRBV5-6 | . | CASSWTSLYEQYF | TGTGCCAGCAGCTGGACTAGTCTCTACGAGCAGTACTTC
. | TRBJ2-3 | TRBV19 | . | CASSRGWGNTQYF | TGTGCCAGTAGTAGAGGGTGGGGAAATACGCAGTATTTT
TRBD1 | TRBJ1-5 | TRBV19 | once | CASSIRRGQGGSAQHF | TGTGCCAGTAGTATTCGGCGGGGCCAGGGGGGATCGGCCCAGCATTTT
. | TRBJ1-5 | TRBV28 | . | CASSLWVAIGNQPQHF | TGTGCCAGCAGTTTATGGGTGGCAATTGGCAATCAGCCCCAGCATTTT
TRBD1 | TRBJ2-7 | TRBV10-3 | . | CAISERTGRNGYEQYF | TGTGCCATCAGTGAAAGGACAGGGAGGAATGGCTACGAGCAGTACTTC
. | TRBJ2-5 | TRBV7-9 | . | CASSFGQARGTQYF | TGTGCCAGCAGCTTTGGCCAAGCCCGAGGGACCCAGTACTTC
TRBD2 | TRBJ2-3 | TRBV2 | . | CASKRAGVATDTQYF | TGTGCCAGCAAAAGAGCGGGAGTGGCTACAGATACGCAGTATTTT
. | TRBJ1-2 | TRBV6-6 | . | CASSSGGANYGYTF | TGTGCCAGCAGTTCCGGGGGTGCTAACTATGGCTACACCTTC
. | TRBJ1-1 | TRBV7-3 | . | CASSLTGGDTEAFF | TGTGCCAGCAGCTTAACAGGAGGGGACACTGAAGCTTTCTTT
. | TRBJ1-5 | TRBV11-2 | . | CASSPRGSGNQPQHF | TGTGCCAGCAGCCCCCGGGGTAGTGGCAATCAGCCCCAGCATTTT
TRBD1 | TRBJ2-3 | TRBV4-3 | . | CASSQGGTGYLKGGTQYF | TGCGCCAGCAGCCAGGGGGGGACAGGGTATCTTAAGGGGGGTACGCAGTATTTT
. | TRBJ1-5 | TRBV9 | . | CASSVGGGRPQHF | TGTGCCAGCAGCGTGGGAGGGGGACGGCCCCAGCATTTT
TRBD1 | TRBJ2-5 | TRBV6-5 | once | CASSYSGQAQETQYF | TGTGCCAGCAGTTACTCGGGACAGGCCCAAGAGACCCAGTACTTC
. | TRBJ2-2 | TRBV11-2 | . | CASSAAAAGPNTGELFF | TGTGCCAGCAGCGCCGCTGCCGCGGGGCCGAACACCGGGGAGCTGTTTTTT
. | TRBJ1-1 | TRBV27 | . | CASSPTGGNTEAFF | TGTGCCAGCAGTCCGACAGGAGGGAACACTGAAGCTTTCTTT
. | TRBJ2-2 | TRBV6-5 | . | CASSYASYTGELFF | TGTGCCAGCAGTTACGCCAGTTACACCGGGGAGCTGTTTTTT
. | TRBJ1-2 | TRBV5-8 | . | CASTPAGRPNYGYTF | TGTGCCAGCACCCCGGCTGGGAGACCTAACTATGGCTACACCTTC
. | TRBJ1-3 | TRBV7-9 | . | CASSLGSSGNTIYF | TGTGCCAGCAGCTTAGGCAGCTCTGGAAACACCATATATTTT
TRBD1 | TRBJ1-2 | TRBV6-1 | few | CASSEAHRGYGYTF | TGTGCCAGCAGTGAAGCGCACAGGGGCTATGGCTACACCTTC
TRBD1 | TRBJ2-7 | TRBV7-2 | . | CASSLAKGGQGWYEQYF | TGTGCCAGCAGCTTAGCGAAGGGGGGACAGGGTTGGTACGAGCAGTACTTC
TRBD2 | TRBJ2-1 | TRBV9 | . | CASSVGGTSSYNEQFF | TGTGCCAGCAGCGTAGGGGGGACTAGCTCCTACAATGAGCAGTTCTTC
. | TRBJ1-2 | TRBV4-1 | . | CASSQVVQDVTNYGYTF | TGCGCCAGCAGCCAAGTGGTACAGGACGTTACTAACTATGGCTACACCTTC
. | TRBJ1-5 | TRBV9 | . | CASSPWAAGPQHF | TGTGCCAGCAGCCCCTGGGCCGCCGGGCCCCAGCATTTT
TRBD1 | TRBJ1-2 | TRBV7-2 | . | CASSPEGAQGYTF | TGTGCCAGCAGCCCGGAGGGGGCGCAGGGCTACACCTTC
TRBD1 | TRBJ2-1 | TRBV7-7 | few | CASSPGDRAYNEQFF | TGTGCTAGCAGCCCCGGGGACAGGGCTTACAATGAGCAGTTCTTC
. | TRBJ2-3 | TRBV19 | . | CASSSRLTRSTDTQYF | TGTGCCAGTAGTTCCCGATTGACACGTTCCACAGATACGCAGTATTTT
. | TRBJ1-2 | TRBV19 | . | CASSMPIQANYGYTF | TGTGCCAGTAGTATGCCCATACAGGCGAACTATGGCTACACCTTC
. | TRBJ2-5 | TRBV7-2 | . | CASSPPGGETQYF | TGTGCCAGCAGCCCCCCGGGTGGGGAGACCCAGTACTTC
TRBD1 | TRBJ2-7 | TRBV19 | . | CASSSRRGQGASSYEQYF | TGTGCCAGTAGTAGCCGGAGGGGACAGGGGGCTAGCTCCTACGAGCAGTACTTC
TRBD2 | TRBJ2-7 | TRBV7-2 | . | CASSLVQLGGRPSYEQYF | TGTGCCAGCAGCTTAGTCCAGTTGGGGGGGAGACCATCCTACGAGCAGTACTTC
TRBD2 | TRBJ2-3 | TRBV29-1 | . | CSVRLAGADTQYF | TGCAGCGTAAGACTAGCCGGGGCAGATACGCAGTATTTT
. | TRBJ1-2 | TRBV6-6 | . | CASNYGAEFYGYTF | TGTGCCAGCAACTATGGGGCCGAGTTCTATGGCTACACCTTC
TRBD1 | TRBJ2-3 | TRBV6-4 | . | CASSRTGGTDTQYF | TGTGCCAGCAGCCGGACAGGGGGGACAGATACGCAGTATTTT
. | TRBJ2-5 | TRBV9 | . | CASSVGSGIQETQYF | TGTGCCAGCAGCGTAGGTTCGGGGATCCAAGAGACCCAGTACTTC
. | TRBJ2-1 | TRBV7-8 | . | CASSSRGGVVYNEQFF | TGTGCCAGCAGCTCGAGAGGGGGAGTTGTCTACAATGAGCAGTTCTTC
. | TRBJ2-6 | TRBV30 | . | CAWTRSGANVLTF | TGTGCCTGGACCAGATCTGGGGCCAACGTCCTGACTTTC
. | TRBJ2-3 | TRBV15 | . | CATSPQSGFSTDTQYF | TGTGCCACCAGCCCCCAGTCGGGGTTTAGCACAGATACGCAGTATTTT
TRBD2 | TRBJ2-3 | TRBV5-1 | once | CASSLGLAVADTQYF | TGCGCCAGCAGCTTGGGGCTAGCGGTGGCAGATACGCAGTATTTT
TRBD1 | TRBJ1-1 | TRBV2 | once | CASSVGPQGQSEAFF | TGTGCCAGCAGTGTGGGTCCACAGGGACAGTCTGAAGCTTTCTTT
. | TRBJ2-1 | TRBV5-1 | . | CASTRDNREQFF | TGCGCCAGCACCAGGGACAATCGTGAGCAGTTCTTC
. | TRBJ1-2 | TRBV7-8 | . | CASSARTTFYGYTF | TGTGCCAGCAGCGCCCGGACAACTTTCTATGGCTACACCTTC
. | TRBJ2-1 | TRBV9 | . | CASSVGGGGWGEQFF | TGTGCCAGCAGCGTAGGGGGCGGGGGCTGGGGTGAGCAGTTCTTC
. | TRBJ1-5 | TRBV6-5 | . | CASSYSSGQPQHF | TGTGCCAGCAGTTACTCGTCCGGTCAGCCCCAGCATTTT
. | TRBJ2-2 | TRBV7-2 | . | CASSPQDTGELFF | TGTGCCAGCAGCCCCCAGGACACCGGGGAGCTGTTTTTT
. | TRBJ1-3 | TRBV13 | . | CASSFGHLSSGNTIYF | TGTGCCAGCAGCTTCGGACACTTGAGCTCTGGAAACACCATATATTTT
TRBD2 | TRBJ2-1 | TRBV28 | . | CASSTGLAGVRGEQFF | TGTGCCAGCAGTACGGGACTAGCGGGAGTGAGGGGTGAGCAGTTCTTC
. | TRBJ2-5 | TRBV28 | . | CASSSQETQYF | TGTGCCAGCAGTTCACAAGAGACCCAGTACTTC
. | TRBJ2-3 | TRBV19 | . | CASSPAGKVDTQYF | TGTGCCAGTAGTCCGGCGGGTAAGGTAGATACGCAGTATTTT
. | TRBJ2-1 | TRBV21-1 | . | CASSPQGWSSGIPDEQFF | TGTGCCAGCAGCCCCCAGGGGTGGTCTAGCGGGATTCCGGATGAGCAGTTCTTC
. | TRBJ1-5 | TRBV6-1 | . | CASSEAQGPYSNQPQHF | TGTGCCAGCAGTGAAGCCCAGGGGCCATATAGCAATCAGCCCCAGCATTTT
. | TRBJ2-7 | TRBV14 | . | CASSRSSPNYEQYF | TGTGCCAGCAGCCGGTCTAGCCCTAACTACGAGCAGTACTTC
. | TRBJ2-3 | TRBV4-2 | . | CASSQDQTGTDTQYF | TGTGCCAGCAGCCAAGACCAGACAGGCACAGATACGCAGTATTTT
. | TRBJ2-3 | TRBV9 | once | CASSTPGGGFTDTQYF | TGTGCCAGCAGCACCCCGGGGGGCGGATTCACAGATACGCAGTATTTT